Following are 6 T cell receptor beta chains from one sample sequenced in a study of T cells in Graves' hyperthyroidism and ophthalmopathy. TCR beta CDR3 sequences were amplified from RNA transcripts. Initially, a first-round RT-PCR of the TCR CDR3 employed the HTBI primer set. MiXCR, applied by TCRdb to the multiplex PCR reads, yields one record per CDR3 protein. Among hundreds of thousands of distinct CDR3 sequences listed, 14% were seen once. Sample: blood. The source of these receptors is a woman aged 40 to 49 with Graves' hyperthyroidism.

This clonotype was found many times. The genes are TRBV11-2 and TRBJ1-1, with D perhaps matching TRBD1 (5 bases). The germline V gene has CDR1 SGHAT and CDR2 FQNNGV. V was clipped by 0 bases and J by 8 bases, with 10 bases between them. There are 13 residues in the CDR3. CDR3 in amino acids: CASSLERGLEAFF. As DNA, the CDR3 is TGTGCCAGCAGCTTAGAGAGGGGATTGGAAGCTTTCTTT.

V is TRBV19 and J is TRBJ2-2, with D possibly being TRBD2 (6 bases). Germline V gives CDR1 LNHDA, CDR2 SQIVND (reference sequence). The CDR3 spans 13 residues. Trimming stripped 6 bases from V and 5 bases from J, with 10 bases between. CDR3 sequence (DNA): TGTGCCAGTAGCGGGAGTAAAACCGGGGAGCTGTTTTTT. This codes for CASSGSKTGELFF.

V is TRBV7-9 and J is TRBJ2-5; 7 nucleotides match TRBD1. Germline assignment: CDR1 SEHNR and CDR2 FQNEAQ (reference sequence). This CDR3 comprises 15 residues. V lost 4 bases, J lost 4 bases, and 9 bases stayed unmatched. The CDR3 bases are TGTGCCAGCAGCTGGCCCAGGGGGATCGGAGAGACCCAGTACTTC. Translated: CASSWPRGIGETQYF.

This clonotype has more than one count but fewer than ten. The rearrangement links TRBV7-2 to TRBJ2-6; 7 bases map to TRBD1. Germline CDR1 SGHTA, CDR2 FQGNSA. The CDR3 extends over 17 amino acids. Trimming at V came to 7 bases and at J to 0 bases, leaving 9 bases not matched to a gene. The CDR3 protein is CASIQGQVVSGANVLTF. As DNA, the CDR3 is TGTGCCAGCATCCAAGGACAGGTTGTCTCTGGGGCCAACGTCCTGACTTTC.

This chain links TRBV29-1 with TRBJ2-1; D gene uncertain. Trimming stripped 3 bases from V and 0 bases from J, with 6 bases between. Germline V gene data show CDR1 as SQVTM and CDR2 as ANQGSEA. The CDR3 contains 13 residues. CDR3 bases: TGCAGCGTTGATTCTGACTCCTACAATGAGCAGTTCTTC. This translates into CSVDSDSYNEQFF.

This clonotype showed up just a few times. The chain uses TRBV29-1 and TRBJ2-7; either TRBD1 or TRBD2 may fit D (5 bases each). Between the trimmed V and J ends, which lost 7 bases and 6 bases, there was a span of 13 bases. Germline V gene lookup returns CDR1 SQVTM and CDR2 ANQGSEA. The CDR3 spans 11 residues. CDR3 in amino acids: CSAWKGSEQYF. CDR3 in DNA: TGCAGCGCGTGGAAGGGGAGCGAGCAGTACTTC.